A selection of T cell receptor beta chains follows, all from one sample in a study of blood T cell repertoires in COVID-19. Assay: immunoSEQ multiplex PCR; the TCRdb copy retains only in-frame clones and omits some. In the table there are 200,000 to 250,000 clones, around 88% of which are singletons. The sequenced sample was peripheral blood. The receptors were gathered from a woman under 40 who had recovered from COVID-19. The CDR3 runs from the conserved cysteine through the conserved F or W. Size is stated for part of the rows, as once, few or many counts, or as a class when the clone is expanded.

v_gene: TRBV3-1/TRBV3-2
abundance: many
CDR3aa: CASSTSGGDLLGEQYF

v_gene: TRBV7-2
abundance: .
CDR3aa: CASSLVGRGMVGNTIYF

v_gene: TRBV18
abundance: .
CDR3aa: CASTWTGGVRTEAFF

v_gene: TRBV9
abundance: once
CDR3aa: CASSPQGAQNYGYTF

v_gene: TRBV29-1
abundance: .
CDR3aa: CSVPVRGYGYTF

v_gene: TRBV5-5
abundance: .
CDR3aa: CASSLRSGQGVANEKLFF

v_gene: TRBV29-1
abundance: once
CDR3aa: CSVGLGGANTEAFF

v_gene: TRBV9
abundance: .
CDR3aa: CASSVRHGEKLFF

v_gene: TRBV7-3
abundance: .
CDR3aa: CASSLDRALDTQYF

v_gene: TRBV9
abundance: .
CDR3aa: CASSDSGGAWGENIQYF

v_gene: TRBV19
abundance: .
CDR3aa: CASTKGYYSGNTIYF

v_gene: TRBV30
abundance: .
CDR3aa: CAWKAGGKYTDTQYF

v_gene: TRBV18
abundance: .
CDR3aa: CASSQPSFRTSAQETQYF

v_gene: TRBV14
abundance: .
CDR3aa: CASSQIDYRGQGRDTQYF

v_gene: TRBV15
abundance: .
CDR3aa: CATSRERNGYTF

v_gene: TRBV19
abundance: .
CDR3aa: CASSTTGASSYNEQFF

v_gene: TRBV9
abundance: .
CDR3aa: CASSGGGPGDTQYF

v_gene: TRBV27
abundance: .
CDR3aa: CASKQSGREKLFF

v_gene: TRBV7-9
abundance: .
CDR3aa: CASSLERGGRLLAKNIQYF

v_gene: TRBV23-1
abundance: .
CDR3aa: CASSQNRGPDNEQFF

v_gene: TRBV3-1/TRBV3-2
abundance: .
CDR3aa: CASSHPTVPEVDGYTF

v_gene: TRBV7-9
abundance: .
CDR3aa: CASSLKAATGGAEAFF

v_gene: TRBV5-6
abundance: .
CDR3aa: CASSQKGVGSYEQYF

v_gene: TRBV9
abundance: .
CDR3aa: CASSVEHSGFSGNTIYF

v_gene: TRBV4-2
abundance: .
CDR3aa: CASSQQGQGSNEKLFF

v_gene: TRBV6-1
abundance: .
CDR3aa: CASSEVSRGNYEQYF

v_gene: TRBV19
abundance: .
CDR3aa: CASSRQGLGYEQYF

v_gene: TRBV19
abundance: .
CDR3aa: CASERASNYGYTF

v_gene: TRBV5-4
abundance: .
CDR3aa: CASSPNAGAPTDTQYF

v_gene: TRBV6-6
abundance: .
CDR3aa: CASSLRGATEQYF

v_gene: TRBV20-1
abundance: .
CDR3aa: CSASDLGSVRGELFF

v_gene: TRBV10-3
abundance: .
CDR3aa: CAIGLAGVGSTDTQYF

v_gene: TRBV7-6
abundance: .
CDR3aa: CASSLWLAGSADTQYF

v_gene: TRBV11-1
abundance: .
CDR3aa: CASSLQQGNTEAFF

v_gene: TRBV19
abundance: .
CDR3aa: CASSIFVADSNQPQHF

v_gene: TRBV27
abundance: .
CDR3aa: CASSLLSGNEAFF

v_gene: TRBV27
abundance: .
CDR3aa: CASSPVAGGSDTQYF